What follows describes a single TCR beta chain. Its antigen is as yet unknown. The source of the sample is a study of Ad26.COV2.S vaccination and SARS-CoV-2 variants. Overall study results and limits: Recipients of vaccine and of placebo showed similar breadth of their non-spike TCR repertoires.

Treatment defined: some 20 received Ad26.COV2.S at low or high dose, single or two shots; about 5 received placebo; per-sample allocation not given. Following the first vaccine or placebo injection, samples were taken on day 63. The V end was cut by 0 bases, the J end by 7 bases, with 14 bases between. Germline V gives CDR1 SGHKS, CDR2 YYEKEE (reference sequence). This CDR3 has 15 amino acids. Some clones are missing from TCRdb's copy, which holds only in-frame ones; the method was immunoSEQ multiplex PCR. The table includes roughly 450,000 clones, 80% to 95% detected once. The chain employs TRBV5-5 and TRBJ1-5; D is possibly TRBD1 (5 bases). This TCR came from a person aged 18-65 years who received the Ad26.COV2.S COVID-19 vaccine or a placebo. Sequenced here: peripheral blood, sampled in a trial of Ad26.COV2.S vaccine versus placebo. For the CDR3, the DNA is TGTGCCAGCAGCTTGGAGGCCAGGGTCGGACAGCCCCAGCATTTT. Translating gives CASSLEARVGQPQHF. Using reference TRBV5-5 and TRBJ1-5 for the parts outside the CDR3, the full variable domain is DAGVTQSPTHLIKTRGQQVTLRCSPISGHKSVSWYQQVLGQGPQFIFQYYEKEERGRGNFPDRFSARQFPNYSSELNVNALLLGDSALYLCASSLEARVGQPQHFGDGTRLSIL.